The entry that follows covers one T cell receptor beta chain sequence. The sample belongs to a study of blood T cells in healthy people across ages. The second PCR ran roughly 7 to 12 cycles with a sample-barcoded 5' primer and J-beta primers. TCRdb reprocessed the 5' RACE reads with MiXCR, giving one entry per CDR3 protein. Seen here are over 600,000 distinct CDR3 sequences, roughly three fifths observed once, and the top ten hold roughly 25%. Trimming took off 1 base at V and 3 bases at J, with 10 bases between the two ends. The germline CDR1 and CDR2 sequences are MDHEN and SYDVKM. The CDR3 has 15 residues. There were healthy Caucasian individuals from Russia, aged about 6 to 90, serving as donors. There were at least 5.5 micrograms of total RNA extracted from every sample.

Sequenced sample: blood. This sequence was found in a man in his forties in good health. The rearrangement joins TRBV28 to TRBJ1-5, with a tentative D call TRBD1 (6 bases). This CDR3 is CASSLLGQYNQPQHF. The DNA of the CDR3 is TGTGCCAGCAGTTTATTAGGACAGTACAATCAGCCCCAGCATTTT.